The text below deals with one T cell receptor beta chain. Antigen specificity is unknown. This sample was included in a study of cytomegalovirus exposure and HLA in healthy donors. Whole-study findings and limits: Equally common other TCR beta chains were less clonally expanded than HLA-associated ones, a later analysis found.

The CDR3 loop spans 14 amino acids. Germline-derived CDR1 and CDR2 are SGDLS and YYNGEE. V lost 0 bases to trimming and J lost 5 bases, with 11 bases between them. The PCR made use of 60 Vbeta and 13 Jbeta primers. Assay used: immunoSEQ multiplex PCR; TCRdb lists only in-frame clones, some missing. The repertoire includes 250,000 to 350,000 clones, 80% of them detected once, and about 0.28% sits in the top ten. The chain links TRBV9 to TRBJ2-5; no reliable D call. Sequencing was carried out using PBMCs. The TCR originated in a girl aged 2 to 10 in good health and CMV-seronegative. The CDR3 coding sequence is TGTGCCAGCAGCGTAGGCCCATTTGAGGAGACCCAGTACTTC. This translates into CASSVGPFEETQYF.